This is a list of T cell receptor beta chains from one sample in a study of spatial heterogeneity in lung cancer. TCRdb reprocessed the 5' RACE reads with MiXCR, giving one entry per CDR3 protein. The table records 35,000 to 55,000 distinct CDR3 sequences, roughly 20% of them present only once. The starting material was PBMCs, obtained at follow-up. These receptors originate from a female donor with early-stage non-small cell lung cancer. CDR3s include the opening cysteine and the closing phenylalanine or tryptophan. A D gene is named only where the DNA matches it firmly. A clone size is listed for some rows: how often the clone was seen (once, few, many), or a class if it is expanded.

TRBJ2-5	-	TRBV29-1	-	TGCAGCGTTGAAGGGACCCCCACCGAGACCCAGTACTTC	CSVEGTPTETQYF
TRBJ1-6	-	TRBV19	many	TGTGCCAGTAGTAAAGGGGACTGGAATTCACCCCTCCACTTT	CASSKGDWNSPLHF
TRBJ1-2	-	TRBV10-1	-	TGCGCCAGCAGTGAGGCGATTGACTATGGCTACACCTTC	CASSEAIDYGYTF
TRBJ2-2	TRBD2	TRBV5-4	-	TGTGCCAGCAGCTTGGGGTTGAGGTCAGCGGGAGGTGACGGGGAGCTGTTTTTT	CASSLGLRSAGGDGELFF
TRBJ1-5	-	TRBV20-1	once	TGCAGTGCTAGTTCAGCCGCAGGCACGCATTTT	CSASSAAGTHF
TRBJ1-3	TRBD1	TRBV5-1	-	TGCGCCAGCAGCTTAGGGACAGATGGGAACACCATATATTTT	CASSLGTDGNTIYF
TRBJ2-7	-	TRBV5-6	many	TGTGCCAGCAGCTTGGAGTTTCCATCCCTCGGGGCTACAGAATCCCACGAGCAGTACTTC	CASSLEFPSLGATESHEQYF
TRBJ2-7	-	TRBV27	medium-sized	TGTGCCCCAGCAAACGGGGAAAGGACCCGCGAGCAGTACTTC	CAPANGERTREQYF
TRBJ1-1	-	TRBV11-1	-	TGTGCCAGCAGCACGTCATTAATGAACACTGAAGCTTTCTTT	CASSTSLMNTEAFF
TRBJ2-4	TRBD1	TRBV5-5	many	TGTGCCAGCAGCTTAAGACAGGGATTAGCCAAAAACATTCAGTACTTC	CASSLRQGLAKNIQYF
TRBJ2-4	TRBD2	TRBV20-1	few	TGCAGTGCTAGAGCCCCCTTGGGAGGGGAAAACATTCAGTACTTC	CSARAPLGGENIQYF
TRBJ1-2	-	TRBV10-3	-	TGTGCCATCAGTGACGGTAACTATGGCTACACCTTC	CAISDGNYGYTF
TRBJ1-1	-	TRBV20-1	-	TGCAGTGCTGGGGAACAGGGGAACACTGAAGCTTTCTTT	CSAGEQGNTEAFF
TRBJ2-5	TRBD2	TRBV11-2	medium-sized	TGTGCCAGCAGCCCCTGGGCGGGGGGCGAGACCCAGTACTTC	CASSPWAGGETQYF
TRBJ2-2	-	TRBV20-1	few	TGCAGTGCTAGAGATACCAGGGGAGACGGGGAGCTGTTTTTT	CSARDTRGDGELFF
TRBJ1-1	TRBD1	TRBV10-2	-	TGCGCCAGCAGTGAGACCGGGACAGCGGACACTGAAGCTTTCTTT	CASSETGTADTEAFF
TRBJ2-1	TRBD2	TRBV10-1	many	TGCGCCAGCAGTGGAGGGAGCGGGAGTTACAATGAGCAGTTCTTC	CASSGGSGSYNEQFF
TRBJ1-2	-	TRBV7-8	few	TGTGCCAGCACCAAATCTTTCCTACCTAACTATGGCTACACCTTC	CASTKSFLPNYGYTF